The 9 T cell receptor beta chains in this list originate from one sample, sequenced in a study of beta chain features in type 1 diabetes. No antigens are known for them. Reverse transcription of all isolated RNA meant that expressed TCRB transcripts were sequenced. Assay: immunoSEQ multiplex PCR; the TCRdb copy retains only in-frame clones and omits some. Of some 370,000 clones in the sample, about 10% were seen once. Findings and caveats of the study: All four CD4+ subsets from Type 1 diabetes patients carried moderately but significantly shorter TCRB CDR3s.

Material: central memory CD4+ T cells from blood. The receptors derive from a man aged 30 to 45 with type 1 diabetes.

This chain uses TRBV14 with TRBJ2-7; 13 bases are a match to TRBD2. CDR3 length: 19 residues. Germline trimming cut 4 bases from V and 0 bases from J; bases unmatched to any gene: 12. Germline loops: CDR1 SGHDN, CDR2 FVKESK. The CDR3: CASSRKMTSGRLPSYEQYF. In DNA, the CDR3 is TGTGCCAGCAGCCGCAAGATGACTAGCGGGAGGCTTCCCTCCTACGAGCAGTACTTC.

This rearrangement joins TRBV28 to TRBJ1-1, with TRBD1 matching over 7 bases. After removal of 4 bases from V and 3 bases from J, the junction contained 5 bases not matched to a gene. Germline lookup yields CDR1 MDHEN and CDR2 SYDVKM. This CDR3 has 14 amino acids. The CDR3 DNA reads as TGTGCCAGCAGTTCGGGACAGACTCACACTGAAGCTTTCTTT. This gives the protein CASSSGQTHTEAFF.

Worth noting for this clone: One end of the junction fails to match germline, which may point to a read error. The sample holds other DNA sequences that translate to the same CDR3. The gene calls are TRBV6-1 and TRBJ1-1, with a weak D call TRBD1 (6 bases). Germline V gene lookup returns CDR1 MNHNS and CDR2 SASEGT. CDR3 length: 17 amino acids. Written as DNA, the CDR3 is TGTGCCAGCAGCGAAAGGTACAACAGGGTCATGGGCCCTGAAGCCTTCTTT. Encoded protein: CASSERYNRVMGPEAFF.

The chain uses TRBV5-6 and TRBJ2-7; 9 bases agree with TRBD2. The CDR3 runs 13 residues. V lost 1 base, J lost 5 bases, and 1 base stayed unmatched. CDR1 SGHDT and CDR2 YYEEEE come from the germline V gene. The CDR3 DNA is TGTGCCAGCAGCTTGCCTAGCGGGAACGAGCAGTACTTC. Translating gives CASSLPSGNEQYF.

This clone appeared a few times. This chain links TRBV9 with TRBJ2-2; no firm D call. This CDR3 spans 15 amino acids. Germline assignment: CDR1 SGDLS and CDR2 YYNGEE. The ends were cut back, 4 bases at V and 1 base at J, with 11 bases in the middle. CDR3 coding DNA: TGTGCCAGCAGCTTGGGTCCTGGGAACACCGGGGAGCTGTTTTTT. This encodes CASSLGPGNTGELFF.

This clone was seen a few times. One base separates it from a far larger clone, so it is likely a read error. The chain has TRBV29-1 and TRBJ2-1; possible D gene TRBD1, 5 bases. The germline gives CDR1 SQVTM, CDR2 ANQGSEA. This CDR3 has 12 residues. V shed 0 bases and J shed 14 bases, with 14 bases lying between them. The CDR3 loop reads CSVEDPNRSKFF. The CDR3, as DNA: TGCAGCGTTGAAGATCCCAACAGGTCTAAGTTCTTC.

This clone came up a few times. This rearrangement joins TRBV5-1 to TRBJ2-1; the D gene is possibly TRBD1 (6 bases). Per the germline V gene, CDR1 is SGHRS and CDR2 is YFSETQ. There are 14 residues in the CDR3. Trimming took off 2 bases at V and 5 bases at J, with 11 bases between the two ends. CDR3 nucleotides: TGCGCCAGCAGCTTACAGGGATTCGACAATGAGCAGTTCTTC. Protein product: CASSLQGFDNEQFF.

This sequence joins TRBV11-2 and TRBJ2-3; TRBD2 aligns across 9 bases. Unmatched junction bases numbered 11, after V lost 5 bases and J lost 2 bases. The germline gives CDR1 SGHAT, CDR2 FQNNGV. This CDR3 contains 17 residues. The CDR3 spells CASSQGISGGYTDTQYF. CDR3 DNA: TGTGCCAGCAGCCAGGGGATTAGCGGGGGCTACACAGATACGCAGTATTTT.

This clone was seen only a few times. This sequence joins TRBV5-6 and TRBJ2-3; a possible D gene is TRBD2 (6 bases). This CDR3 has 15 amino acids. Trimming stripped 1 base from V and 1 base from J, with 10 bases between. Germline CDR1 reads SGHDT; CDR2 reads YYEEEE. CDR3 DNA sequence: TGTGCCAGCAGCTTGTTGATAGCGGGCACAGATACGCAGTATTTT. It is translated as CASSLLIAGTDTQYF.